This T cell receptor (beta chain) was profiled in a study of shared clonotypes between healthy human individuals. Repertoires were generated with immunoSEQ multiplex PCR, while TCRdb's copy carries only in-frame clones and drops some. Among about half a million clones listed, approximately 78% were seen once. The study enrolled healthy HIV-negative adults without recent acute infections or vaccinations as donors. Adults of Caucasian background living in Nashville, Tennessee made up all donors. Looked up from germline, CDR1 is MNHEY and CDR2 is SMNVEV (reference sequence). The CDR3 sequence is 13 residues long. V was pared by 6 bases and J by 4 bases, with 5 bases of the junction left unmatched.

The V call is TRBV27, the J call TRBJ2-5; 7 bases map to TRBD2. The receptor was isolated from a middle-aged woman in good health. Some clones in this sample may be carry-over from other donors' samples. The sample consisted of PBMCs. The CDR3 loop is CASRVAGGETQYF. In DNA, the CDR3 is TGTGCCAGCAGGGTAGCGGGTGGAGAGACCCAGTACTTC.